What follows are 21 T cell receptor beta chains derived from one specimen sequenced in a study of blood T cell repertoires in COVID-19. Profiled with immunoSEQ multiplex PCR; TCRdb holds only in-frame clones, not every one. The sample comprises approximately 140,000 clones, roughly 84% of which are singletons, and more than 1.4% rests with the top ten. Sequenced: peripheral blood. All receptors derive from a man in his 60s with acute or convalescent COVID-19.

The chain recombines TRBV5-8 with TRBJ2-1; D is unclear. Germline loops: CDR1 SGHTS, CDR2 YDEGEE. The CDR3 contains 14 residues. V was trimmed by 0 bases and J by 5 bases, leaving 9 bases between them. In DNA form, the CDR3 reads TGTGCCAGCAGCTTGGTATCCAGGAACAATGAGCAGTTCTTC. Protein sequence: CASSLVSRNNEQFF. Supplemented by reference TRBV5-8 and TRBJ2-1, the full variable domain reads EAGVTQSPTHLIKTRGQQATLRCSPISGHTSVYWYQQALGLGLQFLLWYDEGEERNRGNFPPRFSGRQFPNYSSELNVNALELEDSALYLCASSLVSRNNEQFFGPGTRLTVL.

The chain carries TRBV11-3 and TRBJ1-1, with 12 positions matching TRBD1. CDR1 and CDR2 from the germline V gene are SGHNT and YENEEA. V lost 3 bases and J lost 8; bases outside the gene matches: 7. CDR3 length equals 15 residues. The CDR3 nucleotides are TGTGCCAGCAGCTTGGGGGGACAGGGGGCTCACGAAGCTTTCTTT. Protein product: CASSLGGQGAHEAFF.

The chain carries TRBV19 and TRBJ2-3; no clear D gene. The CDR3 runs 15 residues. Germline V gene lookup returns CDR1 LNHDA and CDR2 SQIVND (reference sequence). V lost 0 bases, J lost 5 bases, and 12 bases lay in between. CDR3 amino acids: CASSIEMRPQDTQYF. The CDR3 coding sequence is TGTGCCAGTAGTATAGAAATGCGCCCCCAAGATACGCAGTATTTT.

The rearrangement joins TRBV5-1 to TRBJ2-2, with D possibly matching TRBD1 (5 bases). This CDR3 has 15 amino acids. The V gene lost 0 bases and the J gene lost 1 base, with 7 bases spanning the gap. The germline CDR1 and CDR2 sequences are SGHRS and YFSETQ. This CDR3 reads CASSLAQGNTGELFF. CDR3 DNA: TGCGCCAGCAGCTTGGCTCAGGGGAACACCGGGGAGCTGTTTTTT.

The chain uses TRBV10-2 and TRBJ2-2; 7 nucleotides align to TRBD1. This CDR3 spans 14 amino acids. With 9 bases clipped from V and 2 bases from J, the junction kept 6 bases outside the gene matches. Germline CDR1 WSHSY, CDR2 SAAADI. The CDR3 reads CASKGASNTGELFF. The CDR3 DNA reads TGCGCCAGTAAGGGGGCGAGTAACACCGGGGAGCTGTTTTTT.

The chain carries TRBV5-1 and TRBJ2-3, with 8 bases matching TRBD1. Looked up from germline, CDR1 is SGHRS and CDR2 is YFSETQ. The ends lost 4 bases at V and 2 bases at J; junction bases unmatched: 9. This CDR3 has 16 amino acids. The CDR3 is CASSLLGQGFTDTQYF. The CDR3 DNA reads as TGCGCCAGCAGCCTACTAGGACAGGGTTTCACAGATACGCAGTATTTT.

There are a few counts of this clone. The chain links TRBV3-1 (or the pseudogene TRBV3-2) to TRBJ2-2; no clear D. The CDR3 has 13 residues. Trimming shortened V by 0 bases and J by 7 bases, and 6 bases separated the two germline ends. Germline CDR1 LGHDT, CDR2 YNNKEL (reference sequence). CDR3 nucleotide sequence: TGTGCCAGCAGCCAAGACGGTCACGGGGAGCTGTTTTTT. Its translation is CASSQDGHGELFF.

The CDR3 sequence is CASSKRTSGSSYNEQFF. CDR3 DNA: TGTGCCAGCAGCAAACGGACTAGCGGGAGCTCCTACAATGAGCAGTTCTTC. This rearrangement joins TRBV9 to TRBJ2-1; TRBD2 matches 13 bases. V shed 4 bases and J 0 bases; nucleotides not matched to a gene: 4. Per the germline V gene, CDR1 is SGDLS and CDR2 is YYNGEE. The length of the CDR3 is 17 residues.

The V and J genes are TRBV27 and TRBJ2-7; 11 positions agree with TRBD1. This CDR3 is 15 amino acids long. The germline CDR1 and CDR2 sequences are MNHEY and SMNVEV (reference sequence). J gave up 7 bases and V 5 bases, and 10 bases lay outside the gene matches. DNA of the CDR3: TGTGCCAGCAGTCCTCGGGGACAGGGGGGTGTGGAGCAGTACTTC. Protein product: CASSPRGQGGVEQYF.

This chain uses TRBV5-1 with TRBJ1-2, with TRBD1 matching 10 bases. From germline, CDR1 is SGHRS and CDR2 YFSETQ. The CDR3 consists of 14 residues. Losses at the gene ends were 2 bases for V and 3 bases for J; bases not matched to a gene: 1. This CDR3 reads CASSFGQGDYGYTF. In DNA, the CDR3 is TGCGCCAGCAGCTTCGGACAGGGGGACTATGGCTACACCTTC.

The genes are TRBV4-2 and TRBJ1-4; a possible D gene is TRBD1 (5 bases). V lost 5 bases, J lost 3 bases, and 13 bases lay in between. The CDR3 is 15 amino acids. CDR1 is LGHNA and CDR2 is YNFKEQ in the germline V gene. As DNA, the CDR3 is TGTGCCAGCAGCGATCAGGGTATGGCTAATGAAAAACTGTTTTTT. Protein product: CASSDQGMANEKLFF.

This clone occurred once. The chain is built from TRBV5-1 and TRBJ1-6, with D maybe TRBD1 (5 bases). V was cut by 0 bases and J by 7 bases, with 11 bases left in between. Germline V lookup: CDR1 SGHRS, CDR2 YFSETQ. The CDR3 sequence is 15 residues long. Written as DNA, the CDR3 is TGCGCCAGCAGCTTGGGTGCTGGGGGGAATTCACCCCTCCACTTT. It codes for CASSLGAGGNSPLHF.

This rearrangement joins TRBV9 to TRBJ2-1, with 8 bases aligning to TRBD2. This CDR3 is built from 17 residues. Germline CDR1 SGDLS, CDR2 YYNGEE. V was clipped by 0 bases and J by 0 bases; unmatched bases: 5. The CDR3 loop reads CASSVATGTSSYNEQFF. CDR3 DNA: TGTGCCAGCAGCGTAGCTACCGGGACTAGCTCCTACAATGAGCAGTTCTTC.

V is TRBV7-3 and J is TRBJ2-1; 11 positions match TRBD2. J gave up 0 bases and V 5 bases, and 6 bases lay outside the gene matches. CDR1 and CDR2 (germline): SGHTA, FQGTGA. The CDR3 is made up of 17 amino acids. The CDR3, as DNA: TGTGCCAGCAGCCCGACTAGCGGGGAGAGCTCCTACAATGAGCAGTTCTTC. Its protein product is CASSPTSGESSYNEQFF.

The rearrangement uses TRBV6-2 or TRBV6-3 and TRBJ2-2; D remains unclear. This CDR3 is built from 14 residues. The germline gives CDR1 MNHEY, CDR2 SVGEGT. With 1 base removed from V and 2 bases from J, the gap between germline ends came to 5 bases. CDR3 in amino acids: CASSYWHNTGELFF. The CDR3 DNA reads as TGTGCCAGCAGTTACTGGCATAACACCGGGGAGCTGTTTTTT.

The CDR3 DNA sequence: TGTGCCACCAGTGATTTGGAGGTTAATCAGCCCCAGCATTTT. Encoded protein: CATSDLEVNQPQHF. V gene TRBV24-1 combines with J gene TRBJ1-5; no clear D gene. The CDR3 has 14 amino acids. In germline, CDR1 is KGHDR, CDR2 SFDVKD. Trimming left V 0 bases short and J 4 bases short, with 6 bases between.

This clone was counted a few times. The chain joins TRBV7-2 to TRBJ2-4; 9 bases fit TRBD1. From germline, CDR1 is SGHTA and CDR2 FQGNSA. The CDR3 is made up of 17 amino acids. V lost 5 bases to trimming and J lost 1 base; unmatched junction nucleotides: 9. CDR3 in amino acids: CASSRDRGGSAKNIQYF. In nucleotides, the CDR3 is TGTGCCAGCAGCCGCGACAGGGGGGGTTCTGCCAAAAACATTCAGTACTTC. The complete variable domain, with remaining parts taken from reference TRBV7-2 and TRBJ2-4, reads GAGVSQSPSNKVTEKGKDVELRCDPISGHTALYWYRQSLGQGLEFLIYFQGNSAPDKSGLPSDRFSAERTGGSVSTLTIQRTQQEDSAVYLCASSRDRGGSAKNIQYFGAGTRLSVL.

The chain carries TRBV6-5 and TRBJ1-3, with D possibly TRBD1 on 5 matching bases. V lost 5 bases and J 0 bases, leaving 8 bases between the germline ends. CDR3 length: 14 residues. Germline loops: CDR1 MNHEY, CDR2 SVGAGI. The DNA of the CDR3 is TGTGCCAGCAGTCCGGACAACTCTGGAAACACCATATATTTT. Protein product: CASSPDNSGNTIYF.

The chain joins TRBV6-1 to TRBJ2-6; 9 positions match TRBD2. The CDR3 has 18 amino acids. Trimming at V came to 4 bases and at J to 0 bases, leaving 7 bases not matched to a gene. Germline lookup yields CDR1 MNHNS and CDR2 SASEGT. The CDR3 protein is CASSALAGLSSGANVLTF. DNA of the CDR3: TGTGCCAGCAGTGCACTAGCGGGCCTAAGCTCTGGGGCCAACGTCCTGACTTTC.

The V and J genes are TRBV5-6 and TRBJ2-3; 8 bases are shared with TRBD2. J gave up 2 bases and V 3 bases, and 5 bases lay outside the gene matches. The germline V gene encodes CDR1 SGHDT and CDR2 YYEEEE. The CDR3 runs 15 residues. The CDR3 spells CASSSRGGLTDTQYF. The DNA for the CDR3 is TGTGCCAGCAGCTCTCGGGGGGGACTCACAGATACGCAGTATTTT.

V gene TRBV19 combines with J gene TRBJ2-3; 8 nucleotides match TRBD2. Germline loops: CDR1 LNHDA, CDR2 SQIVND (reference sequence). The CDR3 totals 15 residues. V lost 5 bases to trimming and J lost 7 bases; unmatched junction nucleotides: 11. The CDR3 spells CASSVGSGSGNTQYF. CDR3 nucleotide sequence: TGTGCCAGTAGTGTCGGGAGCGGGAGTGGAAATACGCAGTATTTT.